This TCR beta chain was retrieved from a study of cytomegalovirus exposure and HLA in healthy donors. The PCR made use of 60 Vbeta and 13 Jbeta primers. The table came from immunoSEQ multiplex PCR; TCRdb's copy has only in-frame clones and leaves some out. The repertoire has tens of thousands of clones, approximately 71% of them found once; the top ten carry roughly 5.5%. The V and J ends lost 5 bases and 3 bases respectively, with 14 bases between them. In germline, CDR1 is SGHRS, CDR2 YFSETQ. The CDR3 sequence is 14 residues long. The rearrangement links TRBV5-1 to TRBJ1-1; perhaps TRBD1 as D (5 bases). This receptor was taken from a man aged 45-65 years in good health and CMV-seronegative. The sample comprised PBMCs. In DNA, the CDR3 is TGCGCCAGCAGGAATACTCAGGGTTACACTGAAGCTTTCTTT. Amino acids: CASRNTQGYTEAFF.